This TCR beta chain came from a study of beta chain features in type 1 diabetes. For the study at large: Patients looked much like healthy donors when it came to age, gender and cell yields. Analysis included around 100 million sorted cells drawn from all samples.

The study reverse transcribed the entire isolated RNA, so it sequenced expressed TCRB transcripts. Method: immunoSEQ multiplex PCR; TCRdb's copy keeps in-frame clones and lacks some. The repertoire holds hundreds of thousands of clones, with about an eighth as singletons. Regarding this clone: The target antigen is unknown.

Study-wide points: Comparison showed that naive, central memory and Treg TCRB repertoires appeared more similar among patients than among healthy donors. Since sequencing was performed on cDNA, cells with high TCR expression could be over-represented. Shorter TCRB CDR3s, moderately but significantly so, marked every one of the four CD4+ subsets in Type 1 diabetes patients.

Germline assignment: CDR1 MNHEY and CDR2 SVGAGI. Trimming at V came to 8 bases and at J to 7 bases, leaving 4 bases not matched to a gene. This CDR3 has 12 amino acids. What was sequenced was naive CD4+ T cells from blood. The chain joins TRBV6-5 to TRBJ2-1; 8 positions agree with TRBD1. This TCR derives from a man between 18 and 29 years old with type 1 diabetes. The CDR3 DNA sequence: TGTGCCAGCCGGACAGGGCTGAATGAGCAGTTCTTC. Protein sequence: CASRTGLNEQFF.